A single sample gave rise to the 17 T cell receptor beta chains below, sequenced in a study of vaccination and CD4 T cells after COVID-19 (dated by TCRdb to between 2021 and 2024). What the treatment or condition label conveys for this sample: approximately nine-day PBMC culture with coronavirus spike peptide pools or control peptides (ViraFEST assay). The antigens these receptors bind are not known. Library prep was done by PCR. Sequencing used an Illumina iSeq 100. DNA from cultured CD4+ T cells underwent TCR sequencing with the Oncomine TCR Beta short-read assay at the Johns Hopkins FTIC core. The public reads were run again by TCRdb, first through fastp at Q25 and then through MiXCR, and only productive beta chains were kept. One record per CDR3 amino acid sequence lists the most common genes and DNA. Counted in this sample were under 25,000 distinct CDR3 sequences; roughly 29% of them appeared once. The ten largest make up roughly a tenth of the sample.

Sequenced material: cultured CD4+ T cells from blood. The receptors stem from a human donor with COVID-19.

CDR3 nucleotide sequence: TGTGCCACCAGCAGAGACGTAGCGGGGGAGAGAGACACAGATACGCAGTATTTT. Translation gives CATSRDVAGERDTDTQYF. V is TRBV15 and J is TRBJ2-3; 9 bases fit TRBD2. Germline-derived CDR1 and CDR2 are LNHNV and YYDKDF (reference sequence). Losses at the gene ends were 0 bases for V and 2 bases for J; bases not matched to a gene: 9. This CDR3 contains 18 residues.

This chain uses TRBV7-2 with TRBJ1-2; D remains ambiguous. This CDR3 region has 13 residues. Trimming removed 5 bases at V and 5 bases at J, with 12 bases between. Germline V gene sequence: CDR1 SGHTA, CDR2 FQGNSA. The CDR3 is CASSPGGPYGYTF. CDR3 nucleotide sequence: TGTGCCAGCAGCCCTGGCGGTCCTTATGGCTACACCTTC.

In this sample, this clonotype turned up once. V and J are TRBV12-3 or TRBV12-4 and TRBJ2-1; 8 bases match TRBD2. V was clipped by 0 bases and J by 8 bases; unmatched bases: 0. The CDR3 covers 13 residues. The chain's CDR3 is CASSLAGGDEQFF. For the CDR3, the DNA is TGTGCCAGCAGTTTAGCCGGGGGGGATGAGCAGTTCTTC.

This clonotype was counted a few times. CDR3 residues: CATSEYRGSGANVLTF. The CDR3, as DNA: TGTGCCACCAGTGAATACAGGGGCTCTGGGGCCAACGTCCTGACTTTC. The chain joins TRBV24-1 to TRBJ2-6; TRBD1 matches at 7 bases. Germline CDR1 is KGHDR and CDR2 is SFDVKD. V trimming: 4 bases; J trimming: 0 bases; junction bases outside the gene matches: 2. This CDR3 is built from 16 residues.

The rearrangement uses TRBV27 and TRBJ2-5; D is unresolved. This CDR3 is 13 amino acids long. Germline-derived CDR1 and CDR2 are MNHEY and SMNVEV (reference sequence). With 3 bases removed from V and 6 bases from J, the gap between germline ends came to 11 bases. The CDR3 sequence is CASSLSQSKTQYF. The CDR3 region has the DNA TGTGCCAGCAGTTTGTCTCAGTCAAAGACCCAGTACTTC.

In the case of this clonotype: A much larger clone is a single base away; this may be a read error. The J gene is TRBJ2-5, the V gene TRBV12-3 or TRBV12-4; unclear D gene. The CDR3 totals 11 residues. V was cut by 3 bases and J by 5 bases, with 4 bases left in between. CDR3 coding DNA: TGTGCCAGCAGTTTTCGGGAGACCCAGTACTTC. It is translated as CASSFRETQYF.

V gene TRBV12-3 or TRBV12-4 combines with J gene TRBJ2-7, with D perhaps TRBD1 or TRBD2 (5 bases each). The V gene lost 6 bases and the J gene lost 6 bases, with 9 bases spanning the gap. This CDR3 contains 11 residues. In DNA form, the CDR3 reads TGTGCCAGCAGGCTGAGGGGCGAGCAGTACTTC. Translation: CASRLRGEQYF.

This clonotype was seen a few times. This rearrangement joins TRBV7-6 to TRBJ2-1; 15 nucleotides line up with TRBD2. The V gene end was trimmed by 1 base and the J gene end by 6 bases; junction bases not matched to a gene: 7. CDR3 length: 18 residues. Germline CDR1 SGHVS, CDR2 FNYEAQ. CDR3 in amino acids: CASSLVGLAGGRANEQFF. DNA of the CDR3: TGTGCCAGCAGCTTAGTTGGACTAGCGGGGGGGCGGGCCAATGAGCAGTTCTTC.

The rearrangement joins TRBV7-2 to TRBJ2-1; no clear D. Germline CDR1 reads SGHTA; CDR2 reads FQGNSA. Trimming stripped 4 bases from V and 6 bases from J, with 16 bases between. CDR3 length: 15 amino acids. The CDR3 DNA follows: TGTGCCAGCAGCTACCGATCCGGCGCAGGCAATGAGCAGTTCTTC. The encoded protein is CASSYRSGAGNEQFF.

As DNA, the CDR3 is TGTGCCACCAGTGACCCTAGCGGGGGGGCCCACAATGAGCAGTTCTTC. As protein: CATSDPSGGAHNEQFF. V and J are TRBV24-1 and TRBJ2-1; 12 nucleotides align to TRBD2. The CDR3 is made up of 16 amino acids. The germline gives CDR1 KGHDR, CDR2 SFDVKD. Losses at the gene ends were 4 bases for V and 5 bases for J; bases not matched to a gene: 5.

This rearrangement joins TRBV30 to TRBJ2-5; D is unclear. Trimming took off 4 bases at V and 4 bases at J, with 13 bases between the two ends. Per germline, CDR1 GTSNPN and CDR2 SVGIG (reference sequence). The CDR3 sequence is 13 residues long. CDR3 region: CAWTARARETQYF. The CDR3 bases are TGTGCCTGGACCGCCCGGGCGAGAGAGACCCAGTACTTC.

This clonotype was seen a few times. The chain couples TRBV7-2 to TRBJ2-1; D not certain. Per the germline V gene, CDR1 is SGHTA and CDR2 is FQGNSA. This CDR3 contains 13 residues. The V end lost 3 bases, the J end lost 7 bases, and 10 bases lay between the germline ends. This CDR3 is CASSFRVLNEQFF. DNA of the CDR3: TGTGCCAGCAGCTTTAGGGTTCTTAATGAGCAGTTCTTC. Full variable domain (missing parts from reference TRBV7-2 and TRBJ2-1): GAGVSQSPSNKVTEKGKDVELRCDPISGHTALYWYRQSLGQGLEFLIYFQGNSAPDKSGLPSDRFSAERTGGSVSTLTIQRTQQEDSAVYLCASSFRVLNEQFFGPGTRLTVL.

V gene TRBV24-1 combines with J gene TRBJ1-3, with D perhaps TRBD1 (5 bases). The CDR3 runs 16 residues. Trimming removed 0 bases from V and 0 bases from J, with 8 bases in between. Germline CDR1 KGHDR, CDR2 SFDVKD. CDR3 region: CATSDLTGLSGNTIYF. The DNA of the CDR3 is TGTGCCACCAGTGATTTGACGGGACTCTCTGGAAACACCATATATTTT.

This chain connects TRBV6-1 to TRBJ1-5; 9 bases fit TRBD1. V trimming: 1 base; J trimming: 4 bases; junction bases outside the gene matches: 5. CDR1 is MNHNS, CDR2 SASEGT, per germline. The CDR3 consists of 16 residues. CDR3 protein: CASSEGTGAGNQPQHF. The CDR3 DNA reads as TGTGCCAGCAGTGAAGGGACAGGGGCTGGGAATCAGCCCCAGCATTTT.

The CDR3: CASSRKGTARGYTF. CDR3 DNA: TGTGCCAGCAGTCGAAAAGGGACGGCACGTGGCTACACCTTC. The chain has TRBV6-1 and TRBJ1-2, with D possibly matching TRBD1 (5 bases). CDR3 length: 14 amino acids. V dropped 5 bases and J dropped 7 bases, with 17 bases sitting between them. Germline V gene lookup returns CDR1 MNHNS and CDR2 SASEGT.

This clonotype was observed a handful of times. The chain recombines TRBV6-5 with TRBJ2-7, with 7 bases fitting TRBD1. With V trimmed by 0 bases and J by 4 bases, 9 bases remained unmatched. In germline, CDR1 is MNHEY, CDR2 SVGAGI. The CDR3 is 16 amino acids. DNA for the CDR3: TGTGCCAGCAGTTACTCTGCAGGGGGATCGAGGTACGAGCAGTACTTC. Translating it yields CASSYSAGGSRYEQYF.

This clonotype was observed a handful of times. The chain is built from TRBV6-5 and TRBJ2-7; D might be TRBD1 (5 bases). Trimming removed 2 bases at V and 3 bases at J, with 11 bases between. The CDR3 runs to 14 residues. CDR1 is MNHEY, CDR2 SVGAGI, per germline. The CDR3 spells CASSYVQGDYEQYF. DNA for the CDR3: TGTGCCAGCAGTTACGTCCAGGGTGACTACGAGCAGTACTTC.